This T cell receptor beta chain stems from a study of T cell responses to AZD1222 COVID-19 vaccine. Broader study findings: Donors, mostly white British, included more females; clonal diversity was possibly underestimated. The study reported that nearly half of spike-specific TCRs target unmutated variant regions. Just five to seven people given AZD1222 tested seropositive at baseline.

Libraries were prepared by immunoSEQ multiplex PCR; TCRdb keeps only in-frame clonotypes and omits some of them. The sample shows fewer than 150,000 clones, roughly 87% of them seen only once. Points on this clone: Its antigen is undetermined.

The V gene end was trimmed by 3 bases and the J gene end by 6 bases; junction bases not matched to a gene: 9. This CDR3 is 16 amino acids long. Germline values: CDR1 MNHNS, CDR2 SASEGT. The sequence was collected from an adult in good health. Sequencing was performed on peripheral blood, taken on day 0 of AZD1222 vaccination. The J gene is TRBJ1-5, the V gene TRBV6-1; 9 bases align to TRBD1. CDR3 residues: CASSENLGQGGQPQHF. CDR3 in DNA: TGTGCCAGCAGTGAGAATTTGGGACAGGGAGGTCAGCCCCAGCATTTT.